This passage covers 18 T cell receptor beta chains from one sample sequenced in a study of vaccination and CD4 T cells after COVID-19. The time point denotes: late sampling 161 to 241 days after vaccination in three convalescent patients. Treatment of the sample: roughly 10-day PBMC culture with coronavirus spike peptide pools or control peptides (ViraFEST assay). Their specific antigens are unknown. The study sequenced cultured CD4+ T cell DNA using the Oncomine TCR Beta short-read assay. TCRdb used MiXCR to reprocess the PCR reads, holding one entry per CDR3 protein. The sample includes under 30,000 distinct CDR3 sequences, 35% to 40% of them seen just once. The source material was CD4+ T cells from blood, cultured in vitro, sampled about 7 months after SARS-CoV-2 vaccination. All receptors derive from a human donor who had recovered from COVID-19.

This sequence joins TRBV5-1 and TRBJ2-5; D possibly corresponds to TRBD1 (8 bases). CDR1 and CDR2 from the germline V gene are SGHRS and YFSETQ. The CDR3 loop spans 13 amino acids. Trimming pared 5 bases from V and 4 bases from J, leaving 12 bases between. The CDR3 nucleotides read TGCGCCAGCAGACAGGGGGGGGGAGAGACCCAGTACTTC. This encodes CASRQGGGETQYF.

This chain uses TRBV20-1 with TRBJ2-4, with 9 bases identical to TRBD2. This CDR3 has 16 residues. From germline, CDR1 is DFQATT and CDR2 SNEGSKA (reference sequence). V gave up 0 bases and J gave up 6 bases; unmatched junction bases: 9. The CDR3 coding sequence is TGCAGTGCTAGAGATCCCCTACTAGCGGGCATAAACATTCAGTACTTC. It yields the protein CSARDPLLAGINIQYF.

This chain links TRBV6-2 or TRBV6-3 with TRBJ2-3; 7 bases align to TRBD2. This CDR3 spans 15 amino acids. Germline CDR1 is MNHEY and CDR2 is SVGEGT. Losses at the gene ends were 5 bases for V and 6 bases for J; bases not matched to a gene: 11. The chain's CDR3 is CASSTEGGSWDTQYF. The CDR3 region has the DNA TGTGCCAGCAGTACGGAGGGCGGGAGTTGGGATACGCAGTATTTT.

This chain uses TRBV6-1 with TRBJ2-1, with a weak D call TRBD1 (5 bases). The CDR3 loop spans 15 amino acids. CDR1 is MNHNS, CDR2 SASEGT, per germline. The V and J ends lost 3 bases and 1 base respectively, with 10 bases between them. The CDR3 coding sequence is TGTGCCAGCAGTGAGTCCAGGGTATCCTACAATGAGCAGTTCTTC. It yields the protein CASSESRVSYNEQFF.

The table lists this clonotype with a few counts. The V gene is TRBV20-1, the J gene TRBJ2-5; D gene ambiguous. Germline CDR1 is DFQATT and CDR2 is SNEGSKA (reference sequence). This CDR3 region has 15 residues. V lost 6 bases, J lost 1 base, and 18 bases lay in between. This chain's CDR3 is CSAPAAHTGQETQYF. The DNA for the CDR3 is TGCAGTGCACCCGCAGCACATACCGGCCAAGAGACCCAGTACTTC.

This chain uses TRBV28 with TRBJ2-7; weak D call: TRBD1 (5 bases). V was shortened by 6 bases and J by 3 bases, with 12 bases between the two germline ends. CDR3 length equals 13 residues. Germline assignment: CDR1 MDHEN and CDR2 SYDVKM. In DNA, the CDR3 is TGTGCCAGCAGCCTAATCAGGGTCTACGAGCAGTACTTC. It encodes CASSLIRVYEQYF.

The DNA of the CDR3 is TGTGCCAGCATATTGGGCTACGAGCAGTACTTC. Amino acids: CASILGYEQYF. The genes are TRBV6-1 and TRBJ2-7; D gene uncertain. CDR3 length: 11 amino acids. V was clipped by 7 bases and J by 3 bases, with 7 bases between them. Germline-derived CDR1 and CDR2 are MNHNS and SASEGT.

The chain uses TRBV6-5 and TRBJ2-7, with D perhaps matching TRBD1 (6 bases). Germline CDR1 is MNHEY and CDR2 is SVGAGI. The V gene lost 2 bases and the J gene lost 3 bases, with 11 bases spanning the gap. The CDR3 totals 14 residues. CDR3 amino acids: CASSYGGQFYEQYF. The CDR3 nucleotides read TGTGCCAGCAGTTACGGAGGACAGTTCTACGAGCAGTACTTC.

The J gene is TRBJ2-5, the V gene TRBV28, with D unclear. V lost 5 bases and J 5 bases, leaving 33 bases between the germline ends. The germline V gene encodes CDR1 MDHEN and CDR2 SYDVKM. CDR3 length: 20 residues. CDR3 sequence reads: CASSTSFAFWVRVERETQYF. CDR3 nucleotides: TGTGCCAGCAGTACCTCGTTTGCGTTCTGGGTTCGGGTCGAACGGGAGACCCAGTACTTC.

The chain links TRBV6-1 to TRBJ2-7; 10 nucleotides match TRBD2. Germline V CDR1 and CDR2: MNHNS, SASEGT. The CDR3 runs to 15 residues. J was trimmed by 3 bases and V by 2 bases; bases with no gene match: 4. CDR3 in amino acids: CASSELAGAGYEQYF. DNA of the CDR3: TGTGCCAGCAGTGAACTAGCGGGAGCCGGCTACGAGCAGTACTTC.

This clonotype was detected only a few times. The CDR3 sequence: CATSRSYGLAVWAETQYF. The CDR3 DNA sequence: TGTGCCACCAGCAGGTCTTATGGATTGGCGGTTTGGGCGGAGACCCAGTACTTC. The chain links TRBV15 to TRBJ2-5; D is unclear. CDR1 is LNHNV and CDR2 is YYDKDF in the germline V gene (reference sequence). The CDR3 is made up of 18 amino acids. The ends were cut back, 3 bases at V and 5 bases at J, with 25 bases in the middle.

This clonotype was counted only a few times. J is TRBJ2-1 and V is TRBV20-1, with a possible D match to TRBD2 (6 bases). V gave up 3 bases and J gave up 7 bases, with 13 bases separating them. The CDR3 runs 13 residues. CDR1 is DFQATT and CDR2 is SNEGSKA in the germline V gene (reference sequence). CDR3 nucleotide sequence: TGCAGTGCTAGCGGGAGATTGGCGAATGAGCAGTTCTTC. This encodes CSASGRLANEQFF.

The CDR3 is CASSEAGKETQYF. CDR3 DNA sequence: TGTGCCAGCAGTGAGGCAGGGAAAGAGACCCAGTACTTC. The chain has TRBV6-1 and TRBJ2-5; D possibly corresponds to TRBD1 (5 bases). CDR1 MNHNS and CDR2 SASEGT come from the germline V gene. CDR3 size: 13 residues. V lost 3 bases and J lost 3, with 8 bases in between.

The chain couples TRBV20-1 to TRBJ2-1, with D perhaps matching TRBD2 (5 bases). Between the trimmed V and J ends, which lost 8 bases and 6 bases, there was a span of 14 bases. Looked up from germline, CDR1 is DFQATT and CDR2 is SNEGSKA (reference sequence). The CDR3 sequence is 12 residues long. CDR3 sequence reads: CSKLEIGNEQFF. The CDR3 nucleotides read TGCAGTAAACTAGAGATCGGCAATGAGCAGTTCTTC.

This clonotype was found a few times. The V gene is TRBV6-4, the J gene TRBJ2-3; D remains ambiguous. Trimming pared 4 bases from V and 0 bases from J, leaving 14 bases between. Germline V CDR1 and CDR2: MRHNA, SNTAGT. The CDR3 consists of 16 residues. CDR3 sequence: CASSVTSGPSTDTQYF. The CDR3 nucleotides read TGTGCCAGCAGTGTCACCAGTGGTCCTAGCACAGATACGCAGTATTTT.

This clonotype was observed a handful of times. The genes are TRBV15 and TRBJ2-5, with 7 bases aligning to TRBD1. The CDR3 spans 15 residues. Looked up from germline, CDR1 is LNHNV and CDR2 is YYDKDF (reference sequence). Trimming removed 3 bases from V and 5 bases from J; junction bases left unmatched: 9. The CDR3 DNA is TGTGCCACCAGCAGGGTAAGGGGGCTGCAGGAGACCCAGTACTTC. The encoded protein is CATSRVRGLQETQYF.

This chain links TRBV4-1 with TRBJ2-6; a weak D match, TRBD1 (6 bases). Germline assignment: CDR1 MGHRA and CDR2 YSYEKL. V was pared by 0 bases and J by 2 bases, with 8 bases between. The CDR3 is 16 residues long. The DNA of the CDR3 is TGCGCCAGCAGCCAAGATTGGGGGCCTGGGGCCAACGTCCTGACTTTC. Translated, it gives CASSQDWGPGANVLTF.

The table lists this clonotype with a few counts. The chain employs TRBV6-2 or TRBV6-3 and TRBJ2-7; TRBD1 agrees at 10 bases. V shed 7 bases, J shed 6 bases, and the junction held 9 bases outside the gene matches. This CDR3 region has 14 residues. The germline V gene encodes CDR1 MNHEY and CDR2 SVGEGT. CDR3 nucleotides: TGTGCCAGCAACTTACCCGGGACAGGGGCCGAGCAGTACTTC. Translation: CASNLPGTGAEQYF.